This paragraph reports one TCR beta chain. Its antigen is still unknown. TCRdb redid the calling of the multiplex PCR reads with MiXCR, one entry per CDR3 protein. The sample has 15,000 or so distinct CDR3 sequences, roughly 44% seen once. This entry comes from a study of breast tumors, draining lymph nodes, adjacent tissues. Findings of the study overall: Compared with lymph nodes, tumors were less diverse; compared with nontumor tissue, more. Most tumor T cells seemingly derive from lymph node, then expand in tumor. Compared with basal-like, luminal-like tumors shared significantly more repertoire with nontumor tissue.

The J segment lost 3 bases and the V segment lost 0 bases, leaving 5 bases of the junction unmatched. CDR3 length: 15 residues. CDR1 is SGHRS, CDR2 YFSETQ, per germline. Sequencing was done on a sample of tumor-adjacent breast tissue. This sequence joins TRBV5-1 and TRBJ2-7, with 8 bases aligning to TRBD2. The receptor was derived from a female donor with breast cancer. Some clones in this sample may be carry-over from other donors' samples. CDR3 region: CASSLGGRGGYEQYF. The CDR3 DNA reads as TGCGCCAGCAGCTTGGGCGGCCGGGGGGGCTACGAGCAGTACTTC.